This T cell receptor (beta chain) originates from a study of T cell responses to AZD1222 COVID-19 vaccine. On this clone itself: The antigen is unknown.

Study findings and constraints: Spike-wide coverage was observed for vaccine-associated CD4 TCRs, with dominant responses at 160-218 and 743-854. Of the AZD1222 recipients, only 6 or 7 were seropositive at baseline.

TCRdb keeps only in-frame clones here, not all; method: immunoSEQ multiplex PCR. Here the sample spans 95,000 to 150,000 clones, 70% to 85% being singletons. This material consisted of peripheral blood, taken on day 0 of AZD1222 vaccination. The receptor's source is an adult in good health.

The CDR3 loop is CASSLGPGVGGMGGPSNEQFF. The CDR3 DNA follows: TGTGCCAGCAGCTTAGGACCGGGAGTAGGGGGCATGGGGGGCCCCTCCAATGAGCAGTTCTTC. This sequence joins TRBV7-6 and TRBJ2-1, with D possibly matching TRBD1 (7 bases). The CDR3 is made up of 21 amino acids. V gave up 1 base and J gave up 6 bases, with 31 bases separating them. CDR1 is SGHVS and CDR2 is FNYEAQ in the germline V gene.